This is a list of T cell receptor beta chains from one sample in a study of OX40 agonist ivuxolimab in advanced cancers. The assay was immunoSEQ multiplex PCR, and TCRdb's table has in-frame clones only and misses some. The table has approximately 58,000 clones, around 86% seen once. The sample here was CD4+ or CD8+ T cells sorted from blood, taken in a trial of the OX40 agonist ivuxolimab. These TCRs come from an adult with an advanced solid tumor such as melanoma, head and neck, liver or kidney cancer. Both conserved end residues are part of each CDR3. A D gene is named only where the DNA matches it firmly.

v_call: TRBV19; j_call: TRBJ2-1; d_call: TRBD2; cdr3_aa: CASSAGALSYNEQFF
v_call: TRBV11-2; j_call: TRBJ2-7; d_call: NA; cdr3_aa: CASSLDRGPFYEQYF
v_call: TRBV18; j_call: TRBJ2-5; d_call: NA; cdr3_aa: CASSPGQIQETQYF
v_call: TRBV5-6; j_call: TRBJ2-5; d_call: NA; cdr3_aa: CASSLDAETQYF
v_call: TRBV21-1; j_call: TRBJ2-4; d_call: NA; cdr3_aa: CATDGAPKNIQYF
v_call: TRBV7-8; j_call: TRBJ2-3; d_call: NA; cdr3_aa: CASSLDSTDTQYF
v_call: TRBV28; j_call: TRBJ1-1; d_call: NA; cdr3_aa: CASSLTGYNTEAFF
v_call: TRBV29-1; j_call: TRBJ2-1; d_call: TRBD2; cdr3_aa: CSHDLAGGRNEQFF
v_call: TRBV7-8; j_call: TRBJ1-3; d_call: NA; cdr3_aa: CASSPGTYLFSGNTIYF
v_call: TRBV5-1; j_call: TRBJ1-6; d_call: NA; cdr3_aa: CASSRRANRQGFNSPLHF
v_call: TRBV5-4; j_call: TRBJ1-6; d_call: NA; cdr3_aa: CASSQGGTPNYNSPLHF
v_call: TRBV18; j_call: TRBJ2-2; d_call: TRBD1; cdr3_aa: CASRHRGDTGELFF
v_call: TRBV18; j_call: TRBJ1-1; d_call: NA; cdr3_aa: CASSPQALGSSTEAFF
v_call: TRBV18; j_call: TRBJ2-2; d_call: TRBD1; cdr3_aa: CASSPRTGGHSNTGELFF
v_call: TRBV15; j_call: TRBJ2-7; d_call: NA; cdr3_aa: CATSRDYTSYEQYF
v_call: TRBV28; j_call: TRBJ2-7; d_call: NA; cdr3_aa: CASSLRLASYEQYF
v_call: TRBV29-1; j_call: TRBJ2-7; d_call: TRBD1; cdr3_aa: CSVGDRDAYEQYF